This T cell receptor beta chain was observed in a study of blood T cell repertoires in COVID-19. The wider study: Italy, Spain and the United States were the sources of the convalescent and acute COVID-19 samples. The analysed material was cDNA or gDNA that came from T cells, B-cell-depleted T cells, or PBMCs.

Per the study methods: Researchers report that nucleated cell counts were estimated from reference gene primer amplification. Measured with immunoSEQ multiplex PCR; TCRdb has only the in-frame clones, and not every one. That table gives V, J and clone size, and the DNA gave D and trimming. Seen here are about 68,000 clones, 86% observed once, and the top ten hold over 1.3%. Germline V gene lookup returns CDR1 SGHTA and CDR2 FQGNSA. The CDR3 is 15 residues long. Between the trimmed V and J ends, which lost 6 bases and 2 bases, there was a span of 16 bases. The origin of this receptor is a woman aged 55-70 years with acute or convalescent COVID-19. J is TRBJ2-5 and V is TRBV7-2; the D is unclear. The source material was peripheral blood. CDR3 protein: CASSSMASIQETQYF. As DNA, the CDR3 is TGTGCCAGCAGTTCCATGGCTTCGATACAAGAGACCCAGTACTTC.